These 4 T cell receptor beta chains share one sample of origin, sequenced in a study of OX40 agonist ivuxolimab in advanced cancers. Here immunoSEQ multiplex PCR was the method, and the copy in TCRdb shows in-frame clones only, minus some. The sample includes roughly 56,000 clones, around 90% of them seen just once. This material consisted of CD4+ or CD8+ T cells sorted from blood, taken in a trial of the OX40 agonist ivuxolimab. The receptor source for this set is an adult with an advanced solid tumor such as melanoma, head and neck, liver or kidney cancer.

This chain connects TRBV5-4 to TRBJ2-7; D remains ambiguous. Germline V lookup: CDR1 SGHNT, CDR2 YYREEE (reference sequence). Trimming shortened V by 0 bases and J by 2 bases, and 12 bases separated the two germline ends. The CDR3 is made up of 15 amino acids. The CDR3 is CASSLEGSRTYEQYF. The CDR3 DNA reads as TGTGCCAGCAGCTTGGAGGGTTCCCGCACCTACGAGCAGTACTTC.

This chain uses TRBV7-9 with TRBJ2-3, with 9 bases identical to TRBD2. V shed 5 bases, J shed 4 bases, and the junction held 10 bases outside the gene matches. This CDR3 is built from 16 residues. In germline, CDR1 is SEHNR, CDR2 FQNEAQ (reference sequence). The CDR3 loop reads CASSESSGTRPDTQYF. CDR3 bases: TGTGCCAGCAGCGAATCTAGCGGGACCAGACCAGATACGCAGTATTTT.

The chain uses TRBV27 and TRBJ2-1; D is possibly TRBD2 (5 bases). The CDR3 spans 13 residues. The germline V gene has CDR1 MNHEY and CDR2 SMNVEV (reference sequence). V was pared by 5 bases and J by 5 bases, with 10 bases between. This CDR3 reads CASSPDLDNEQFF. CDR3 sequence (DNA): TGTGCCAGCAGTCCGGACTTGGACAATGAGCAGTTCTTC.

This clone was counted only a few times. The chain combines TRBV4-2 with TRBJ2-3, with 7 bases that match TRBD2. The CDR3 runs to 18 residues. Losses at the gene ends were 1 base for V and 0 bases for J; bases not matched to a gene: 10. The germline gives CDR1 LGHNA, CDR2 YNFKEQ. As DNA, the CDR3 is TGTGCCAGCAGCCAAGGACGTCGTGGGAGGGCTAGCACAGATACGCAGTATTTT. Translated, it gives CASSQGRRGRASTDTQYF.